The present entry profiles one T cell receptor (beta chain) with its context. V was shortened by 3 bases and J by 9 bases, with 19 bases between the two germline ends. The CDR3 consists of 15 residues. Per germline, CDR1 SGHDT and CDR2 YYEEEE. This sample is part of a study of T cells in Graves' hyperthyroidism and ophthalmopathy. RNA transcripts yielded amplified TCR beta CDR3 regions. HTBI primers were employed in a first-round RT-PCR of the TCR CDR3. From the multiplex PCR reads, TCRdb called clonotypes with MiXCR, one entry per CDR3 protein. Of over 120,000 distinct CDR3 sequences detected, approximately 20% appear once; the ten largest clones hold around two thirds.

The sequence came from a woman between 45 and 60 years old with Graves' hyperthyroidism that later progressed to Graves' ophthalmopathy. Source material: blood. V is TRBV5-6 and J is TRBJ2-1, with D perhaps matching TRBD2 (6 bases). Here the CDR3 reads CASSSTRDSYREQFF. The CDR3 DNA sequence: TGTGCCAGCAGCTCTACCCGGGACTCCTATCGTGAGCAGTTCTTC.